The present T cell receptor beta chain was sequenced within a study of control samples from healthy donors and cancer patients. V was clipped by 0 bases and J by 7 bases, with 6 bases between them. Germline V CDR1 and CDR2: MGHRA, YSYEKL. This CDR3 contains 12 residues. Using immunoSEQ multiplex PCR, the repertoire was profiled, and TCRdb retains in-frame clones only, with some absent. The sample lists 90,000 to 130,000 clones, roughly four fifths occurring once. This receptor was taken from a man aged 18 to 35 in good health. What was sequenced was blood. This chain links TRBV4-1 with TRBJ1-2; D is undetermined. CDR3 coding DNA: TGCGCCAGCAGCCAAGATCGGGGTGGCTACACCTTC. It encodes CASSQDRGGYTF.